This is a list of T cell receptor beta chains from one sample in a study of T cell responses to AZD1222 COVID-19 vaccine. Repertoires were generated with immunoSEQ multiplex PCR, while TCRdb's copy carries only in-frame clones and drops some. The sample shows about 180,000 clones, around 88% of them seen only once. The starting material was peripheral blood, obtained on day 0 of AZD1222 vaccination. Receptors were obtained from an adult in good health. CDR3s include the opening cysteine and the closing phenylalanine or tryptophan. The order of the fields is J gene, V gene, D gene, clone size, CDR3 protein, CDR3 DNA. A D gene is named only where the DNA matches it firmly. Expanded clones are given a class, and other clones once, few, many or no size at all.

J: TRBJ1-1; V: TRBV19; D: -; size: -; CDR3: CASSSRLIVNTEAFF; DNA: TGTGCCAGTAGTTCGCGACTGATCGTAAACACTGAAGCTTTCTTT
J: TRBJ1-6; V: TRBV30; D: -; size: -; CDR3: CAWTLKGGRNSPLHF; DNA: TGTGCCTGGACCCTGAAGGGGGGCAGGAATTCACCCCTCCACTTT
J: TRBJ2-7; V: TRBV27; D: -; size: -; CDR3: CASSEGGISAYEQYF; DNA: TGTGCCAGCAGCGAGGGGGGGATTTCGGCCTACGAGCAGTACTTC
J: TRBJ2-5; V: TRBV7-3; D: -; size: many; CDR3: CASSLRAGDAETQYF; DNA: TGTGCCAGCAGCTTAAGGGCAGGGGATGCGGAGACCCAGTACTTC
J: TRBJ1-1; V: TRBV7-2; D: -; size: few; CDR3: CASSPQLGHTEAFF; DNA: TGTGCCAGCAGCCCTCAATTGGGACACACTGAAGCTTTCTTT
J: TRBJ2-5; V: TRBV5-1; D: TRBD2; size: -; CDR3: CASSLTGGPQETQYF; DNA: TGCGCCAGCAGCTTGACGGGAGGGCCCCAAGAGACCCAGTACTTC
J: TRBJ2-7; V: TRBV5-8; D: TRBD2; size: -; CDR3: CASSATGTSGSYEQYF; DNA: TGTGCCAGCAGCGCTACCGGGACTAGCGGCTCCTACGAGCAGTACTTC
J: TRBJ2-3; V: TRBV5-8; D: -; size: once; CDR3: CASSLGQGLSTDTQYF; DNA: TGTGCCAGCAGCTTGGGTCAGGGGCTAAGCACAGATACGCAGTATTTT
J: TRBJ1-5; V: TRBV9; D: -; size: -; CDR3: CASSSEDRGYSNQPQHF; DNA: TGTGCCAGCTCGTCGGAGGACCGAGGTTATAGCAATCAGCCCCAGCATTTT
J: TRBJ2-3; V: TRBV5-1; D: TRBD2; size: -; CDR3: CASSLDLGLAADTQYF; DNA: TGCGCCAGCAGCTTGGACCTGGGACTAGCTGCAGATACGCAGTATTTT
J: TRBJ1-2; V: TRBV28; D: -; size: -; CDR3: CASSREDRHNYGYTF; DNA: TGTGCCAGCAGCCGGGAGGACAGACATAACTATGGCTACACCTTC
J: TRBJ1-6; V: TRBV5-5; D: -; size: -; CDR3: CASSLRTGTYNSPLHF; DNA: TGTGCCAGCAGCTTAAGGACTGGGACCTATAATTCACCCCTCCACTTT
J: TRBJ2-3; V: TRBV24-1; D: -; size: -; CDR3: CATSDPRGRVDTQYF; DNA: TGTGCCACCAGTGATCCCCGGGGTCGCGTGGATACGCAGTATTTT
J: TRBJ2-2; V: TRBV4-1; D: -; size: -; CDR3: CASSQDSGSTGELFF; DNA: TGCGCCAGCAGCCAAGATTCGGGGAGCACCGGGGAGCTGTTTTTT
J: TRBJ2-7; V: TRBV9; D: -; size: -; CDR3: CASSVGAPGNEQYF; DNA: TGTGCCAGCAGCGTAGGGGCCCCTGGGAACGAGCAGTACTTC
J: TRBJ2-3; V: TRBV4-1; D: -; size: -; CDR3: CASSQGFSTQYF; DNA: TGCGCCAGCAGCCAAGGATTCAGTACGCAGTATTTT
J: TRBJ2-3; V: TRBV3-1/TRBV3-2; D: -; size: -; CDR3: CASSPWDGATDTQYF; DNA: TGTGCCAGCAGCCCCTGGGACGGAGCCACAGATACGCAGTATTTT
J: TRBJ2-5; V: TRBV19; D: -; size: -; CDR3: CASSASRQGGETQYF; DNA: TGTGCCAGTAGTGCGTCGAGACAGGGAGGGGAGACCCAGTACTTC
J: TRBJ2-3; V: TRBV24-1; D: -; size: -; CDR3: CATSEAGMGDTQYF; DNA: TGTGCCACCAGTGAGGCAGGGATGGGAGATACGCAGTATTTT
J: TRBJ2-2; V: TRBV19; D: -; size: -; CDR3: CASSWTHYTGELFF; DNA: TGTGCCAGTAGTTGGACACACTACACCGGGGAGCTGTTTTTT
J: TRBJ2-1; V: TRBV3-1/TRBV3-2; D: -; size: -; CDR3: CASSGGASNEQFF; DNA: TGTGCCAGCAGCGGGGGGGCAAGCAATGAGCAGTTCTTC
J: TRBJ2-7; V: TRBV10-3; D: TRBD2; size: few; CDR3: CAIGTSGGSGQYF; DNA: TGTGCCATCGGGACTAGCGGGGGGTCGGGGCAGTACTTC
J: TRBJ1-5; V: TRBV29-1; D: TRBD1; size: -; CDR3: CSVAAGQGKGQPQHF; DNA: TGCAGCGTCGCGGCGGGACAGGGAAAGGGTCAGCCCCAGCATTTT
J: TRBJ2-4; V: TRBV3-1/TRBV3-2; D: TRBD1; size: -; CDR3: CASSQDRGWSKNIQYF; DNA: TGTGCCAGCAGCCAAGACAGGGGGTGGTCCAAAAACATTCAGTACTTC
J: TRBJ2-2; V: TRBV6-5; D: -; size: -; CDR3: CASSYAEWTGELFF; DNA: TGTGCCAGCAGTTACGCCGAATGGACCGGGGAGCTGTTTTTT
J: TRBJ2-2; V: TRBV6-2/TRBV6-3; D: -; size: -; CDR3: CASSPHAGELFF; DNA: TGTGCCAGCAGCCCCCACGCCGGGGAGCTGTTTTTT
J: TRBJ2-7; V: TRBV19; D: -; size: once; CDR3: CASSMTRDYEQYF; DNA: TGTGCCAGTAGTATGACTAGGGACTACGAGCAGTACTTC